The 31 T cell receptor beta chains below come from one sample, sequenced in a study of blood T cell repertoires in COVID-19. The method was immunoSEQ multiplex PCR; TCRdb's version includes in-frame clones alone and lacks a portion of them. The sample lists 250,000 to 350,000 clones, around 91% occurring once. Sample: PBMCs or T cells enriched from blood (not recorded which). The receptor source for this set is a woman aged 18-35 years with acute COVID-19.

This clone was counted between two and nine times. Germline and junction disagree at one end, which may indicate a read error. The chain employs TRBV18 and TRBJ2-3, with D uncertain. The CDR3 runs 15 residues. Germline-derived CDR1 and CDR2 are KGHSH and LQKENI. The CDR3 spells CASSPPSYSTDTQYF. The CDR3 DNA is TGTGCCAGCTCGCCACCATCTTATAGCACAGATACGCAGTATTTT.

J is TRBJ2-5 and V is TRBV6-5; 7 bases line up with TRBD2. Germline CDR1 reads MNHEY; CDR2 reads SVGAGI. The V segment lost 2 bases and the J segment 5 bases; nucleotides outside the gene matches: 5. CDR3 length equals 14 residues. This chain's CDR3 is CASSYVRGGETQYF. CDR3 nucleotide sequence: TGTGCCAGCAGTTACGTTAGGGGAGGGGAGACCCAGTACTTC.

The chain employs TRBV29-1 and TRBJ2-1, with a tentative D call TRBD2 (6 bases). Germline V gene data show CDR1 as SQVTM and CDR2 as ANQGSEA. This CDR3 spans 14 amino acids. V was cut by 0 bases and J by 7 bases, with 13 bases left in between. The chain's CDR3 is CSVEDHGRGNEQFF. The DNA of the CDR3 is TGCAGCGTTGAAGATCACGGGAGAGGGAATGAGCAGTTCTTC.

V usage is TRBV4-2 and J usage is TRBJ2-3; D might be TRBD2 (6 bases). In germline, CDR1 is LGHNA, CDR2 YNFKEQ. This CDR3 region has 15 residues. Trimming took 4 bases from V and 3 from J, leaving 14 bases between them. Here the CDR3 DNA reads TGTGCCAGCAGCCCTTGGACAAGCGGGACAGATACGCAGTATTTT. Protein product: CASSPWTSGTDTQYF.

The chain is built from TRBV7-2 and TRBJ2-4, with 10 bases identical to TRBD1. With V trimmed by 5 bases and J by 5 bases, 9 bases remained unmatched. CDR1 and CDR2 (germline): SGHTA, FQGNSA. The length of the CDR3 is 16 residues. Written as DNA, the CDR3 is TGTGCCAGCAGCGACCGAGACAGGGGGCTGGAAAACATTCAGTACTTC. This translates into CASSDRDRGLENIQYF.

J is TRBJ1-2 and V is TRBV5-6; D may be TRBD1 (6 bases). The CDR3 is 16 amino acids. Germline V lookup: CDR1 SGHDT, CDR2 YYEEEE. The ends were cut back, 0 bases at V and 4 bases at J, with 16 bases in the middle. The CDR3 sequence: CASSLGTGPLTYGYTF. The CDR3, as DNA: TGTGCCAGCAGCTTGGGTACAGGGCCCCTAACCTATGGCTACACCTTC.

This clone was counted only a few times. The chain employs TRBV7-9 and TRBJ2-1; 11 nucleotides agree with TRBD2. Trimming removed 4 bases from V and 6 bases from J; junction bases left unmatched: 8. Germline V gives CDR1 SEHNR, CDR2 FQNEAQ (reference sequence). The CDR3 is made up of 16 amino acids. Written as DNA, the CDR3 is TGTGCCAGCAGCTCGCCCGGGACTAGCGGAGTCAATGAGCAGTTCTTC. The encoded protein is CASSSPGTSGVNEQFF.

V is TRBV27 and J is TRBJ1-4, with 10 bases aligning to TRBD1. Looked up from germline, CDR1 is MNHEY and CDR2 is SMNVEV (reference sequence). This CDR3 contains 17 residues. The ends lost 5 bases at V and 0 bases at J; junction bases unmatched: 6. The CDR3 reads CASSPLGQGATNEKLFF. The CDR3 DNA is TGTGCCAGCAGTCCCCTAGGACAGGGGGCAACTAATGAAAAACTGTTTTTT.

The chain carries TRBV7-6 and TRBJ2-1; 15 positions match TRBD2. With 1 base clipped from V and 4 bases from J, the junction kept 14 bases outside the gene matches. CDR3 length equals 21 residues. Germline V gene sequence: CDR1 SGHVS, CDR2 FNYEAQ. For the CDR3, the DNA is TGTGCCAGCAGCTTAGTGAGCTTGGGACTAGCGGGAGGTGAGGTGTACAATGAGCAGTTCTTC. Its translation: CASSLVSLGLAGGEVYNEQFF.

The J gene is TRBJ1-5, the V gene TRBV11-2, with 7 bases identical to TRBD1. Germline V gene lookup returns CDR1 SGHAT and CDR2 FQNNGV. Trimming cost V 1 base and J 7 bases; bases outside gene matches: 4. There are 14 residues in the CDR3. The CDR3 region has the DNA TGTGCCAGCAGCTTAGGGCAGGGGGGCCAGCCCCAGCATTTT. This translates into CASSLGQGGQPQHF.

V and J are TRBV9 and TRBJ2-3, with 8 bases that match TRBD2. Germline values: CDR1 SGDLS, CDR2 YYNGEE. J was trimmed by 5 bases and V by 0 bases; bases with no gene match: 2. CDR3 size: 14 residues. CDR3 sequence reads: CASSVDRGGDTQYF. Here the CDR3 DNA reads TGTGCCAGCAGCGTAGACCGGGGGGGAGATACGCAGTATTTT.

In this sample, this clone turned up once. The chain carries TRBV19 and TRBJ1-3, with D uncertain. V lost 9 bases and J 2 bases, leaving 11 bases between the germline ends. The CDR3 extends over 13 amino acids. Germline lookup yields CDR1 LNHDA and CDR2 SQIVND (reference sequence). CDR3 amino acids: CASKTGAGNTIYF. The CDR3 nucleotides read TGTGCCAGCAAAACGGGTGCTGGAAACACCATATATTTT.

This rearrangement joins TRBV25-1 to TRBJ1-1; D unresolved. The CDR3 runs to 12 residues. Trimming shortened V by 1 base and J by 7 bases, and 7 bases separated the two germline ends. The germline CDR1 and CDR2 sequences are MGHDK and SYGVNS. The CDR3 DNA sequence: TGTGCCAGCAGTGAATGGTCGGGTGAAGCTTTCTTT. Its protein product is CASSEWSGEAFF.

The V gene is TRBV2, the J gene TRBJ2-5; D uncertain. Germline V gene lookup returns CDR1 SNHLY and CDR2 FYNNEI. V was clipped by 7 bases and J by 5 bases, with 14 bases between them. The CDR3 covers 13 residues. CDR3 sequence (DNA): TGTGCCAGCATTACAGACGACCGGGAGACCCAGTACTTC. Translation gives CASITDDRETQYF.

This clone was seen only once. The CDR3 loop is CASRVLWTSYNEQFF. CDR3 DNA sequence: TGTGCCAGCAGAGTTCTCTGGACATCCTACAATGAGCAGTTCTTC. This rearrangement joins TRBV6-5 to TRBJ2-1; D might be TRBD1 (5 bases). The germline CDR1 and CDR2 sequences are MNHEY and SVGAGI. CDR3 length: 15 amino acids. Trimming shortened V by 6 bases and J by 1 base, and 13 bases separated the two germline ends.

The chain employs TRBV27 and TRBJ2-3, with 10 bases identical to TRBD2. The trim removed 2 bases at V and 4 bases at J, leaving 6 bases unmatched. This CDR3 has 16 amino acids. Germline V gene sequence: CDR1 MNHEY, CDR2 SMNVEV (reference sequence). CDR3 residues: CASSLVSGRAPDTQYF. Written as DNA, the CDR3 is TGTGCCAGCAGTTTAGTAAGCGGGAGGGCCCCAGATACGCAGTATTTT.

This clone was observed a single time. The chain employs TRBV27 and TRBJ2-3; D is ambiguous. The V gene lost 6 bases and the J gene lost 0 bases, with 10 bases spanning the gap. The CDR3 sequence is 14 residues long. Germline values: CDR1 MNHEY, CDR2 SMNVEV (reference sequence). The CDR3 region is CASRGYTSTDTQYF. The CDR3 nucleotides are TGTGCCAGCAGGGGCTACACTAGCACAGATACGCAGTATTTT.

This chain uses TRBV6-4 with TRBJ1-1; D gene ambiguous. Trimming cost V 5 bases and J 3 bases, with 16 bases left between them. Germline CDR1 MRHNA, CDR2 SNTAGT. This CDR3 spans 15 amino acids. Written as DNA, the CDR3 is TGTGCCAGCAGTCAAGCACCGGGTGGAGACACTGAAGCTTTCTTT. Its translation is CASSQAPGGDTEAFF.

The chain combines TRBV7-9 with TRBJ2-5, with 8 bases matching TRBD1. The CDR3 loop spans 14 amino acids. Trimming took 3 bases from V and 2 from J; bases not matched to a gene: 2. Germline values: CDR1 SEHNR, CDR2 FQNEAQ (reference sequence). The chain's CDR3 is CASSFRTGQETQYF. CDR3 in DNA: TGTGCCAGCAGCTTCCGGACAGGGCAAGAGACCCAGTACTTC.

The rearrangement joins TRBV7-2 to TRBJ2-7, with D maybe TRBD2 (5 bases). V was pared by 4 bases and J by 3 bases, with 19 bases between. Per the germline V gene, CDR1 is SGHTA and CDR2 is FQGNSA. The CDR3 consists of 16 residues. The CDR3 bases are TGTGCCAGCAGCTCCCGTCCTAGCAAGACCGGCTACGAGCAGTACTTC. This sequence encodes CASSSRPSKTGYEQYF.

Turning to this clone: Other DNA sequences in the sample encode the same CDR3. The J gene is TRBJ1-1, the V gene TRBV30; possibly TRBD1 for D (5 bases). This CDR3 region has 13 residues. The V gene lost 2 bases and the J gene lost 2 bases, with 9 bases spanning the gap. Germline-derived CDR1 and CDR2 are GTSNPN and SVGIG (reference sequence). The CDR3 spells CAWSLQGNTEAFF. The CDR3 coding sequence is TGTGCCTGGAGTCTTCAGGGCAACACTGAAGCTTTCTTT.

The V gene is TRBV5-8, the J gene TRBJ1-5; D gene unclear. CDR3 length: 17 residues. Germline CDR1 SGHTS, CDR2 YDEGEE. The V gene lost 0 bases and the J gene lost 3 bases, with 16 bases spanning the gap. CDR3 sequence reads: CASSLAGRGRTNQPQHF. CDR3 in DNA: TGTGCCAGCAGCTTGGCCGGACGTGGGAGAACCAATCAGCCCCAGCATTTT.

The V call is TRBV3-1 (or the pseudogene TRBV3-2), the J call TRBJ2-7; 11 bases line up with TRBD2. CDR1 is LGHDT and CDR2 is YNNKEL in the germline V gene (reference sequence). Losses at the gene ends were 4 bases for V and 4 bases for J; bases not matched to a gene: 18. The CDR3 runs 19 residues. The CDR3 nucleotides are TGTGCCAGCAGCCGGGGAAGCAGCCGGGGGACTAGCGGACGGTACGAGCAGTACTTC. Amino acid sequence: CASSRGSSRGTSGRYEQYF.

The sample holds one count of this clone. This chain links TRBV30 with TRBJ2-3, with D unresolved. The CDR3 sequence is 12 residues long. V lost 0 bases and J lost 3, with 4 bases in between. Germline V gene lookup returns CDR1 GTSNPN and CDR2 SVGIG (reference sequence). The CDR3 protein is CAWSVLTDTQYF. The DNA for the CDR3 is TGTGCCTGGAGTGTACTGACAGATACGCAGTATTTT. The whole variable domain, filled in from reference TRBV30 and TRBJ2-3, reads SQTIHQWPATLVQPVGSPLSLECTVEGTSNPNLYWYRQAAGRGLQLLFYSVGIGQISSEVPQNLSASRPQDRQFILSSKKLLLSDSGFYLCAWSVLTDTQYFGPGTRLTVL.

The chain combines TRBV7-2 with TRBJ2-1; 10 bases are shared with TRBD2. Losses at the gene ends were 5 bases for V and 3 bases for J; bases not matched to a gene: 7. The CDR3 has 16 residues. Germline V gives CDR1 SGHTA, CDR2 FQGNSA. CDR3 DNA sequence: TGTGCCAGCAGCCGTCAACTAGCGGGGATCTACAATGAGCAGTTCTTC. It encodes CASSRQLAGIYNEQFF.

The CDR3 DNA follows: TGCGCCAGCAGCCAAGGAGGAGCCATCAATGAGCAGTTCTTC. Protein sequence: CASSQGGAINEQFF. The chain has TRBV4-1 and TRBJ2-1, with D unclear. The CDR3 sequence is 14 residues long. Trimming shortened V by 1 base and J by 6 bases, and 10 bases separated the two germline ends. Germline assignment: CDR1 MGHRA and CDR2 YSYEKL.

V gene TRBV19 combines with J gene TRBJ1-2; D is undetermined. V was pared by 5 bases and J by 6 bases, with 13 bases between. Germline V gives CDR1 LNHDA, CDR2 SQIVND (reference sequence). The CDR3 covers 13 residues. The CDR3: CASSPEGIDGYTF. CDR3 bases: TGTGCCAGTAGTCCTGAGGGTATCGATGGCTACACCTTC.

The rearrangement joins TRBV19 to TRBJ2-7; the D is unclear. Germline assignment: CDR1 LNHDA and CDR2 SQIVND (reference sequence). Trimming removed 3 bases at V and 3 bases at J, with 9 bases between. The CDR3 has 13 amino acids. The CDR3 nucleotides are TGTGCCAGTAGTATTATGACACACTACGAGCAGTACTTC. Protein sequence: CASSIMTHYEQYF.

The rearrangement uses TRBV10-3 and TRBJ2-7; no clear D. The CDR3 contains 14 residues. V shed 7 bases and J shed 2 bases, with 15 bases lying between them. Germline CDR1 ENHRY, CDR2 SYGVKD. The DNA of the CDR3 is TGTGCCATCACAACCGAAAAAAGCACCTACGAGCAGTACTTC. Encoded protein: CAITTEKSTYEQYF.

The V and J genes are TRBV28 and TRBJ1-5; D is perhaps TRBD1 (5 bases). Germline CDR1 MDHEN, CDR2 SYDVKM. This CDR3 spans 16 amino acids. Trimming pared 4 bases from V and 1 base from J, leaving 14 bases between. Here the CDR3 reads CASSYGPDSSNQPQHF. CDR3 sequence (DNA): TGTGCCAGCAGTTATGGGCCAGACAGCAGCAATCAGCCCCAGCATTTT.

This chain connects TRBV11-2 to TRBJ2-2; perhaps TRBD2 as D (5 bases). Between the trimmed V and J ends, which lost 5 bases and 0 bases, there was a span of 16 bases. Germline lookup yields CDR1 SGHAT and CDR2 FQNNGV. The CDR3 is 17 amino acids. This CDR3 is CASSPRFASSNTGELFF. DNA of the CDR3: TGTGCCAGCAGCCCCCGGTTTGCTAGCTCGAACACCGGGGAGCTGTTTTTT. The whole variable domain, filled in from reference TRBV11-2 and TRBJ2-2, reads EAGVAQSPRYKIIEKRQSVAFWCNPISGHATLYWYQQILGQGPKLLIQFQNNGVVDDSQLPKDRFSAERLKGVDSTLKIQPAKLEDSAVYLCASSPRFASSNTGELFFGEGSRLTVL.